This entry features one TCR beta chain sequence. Antigen unknown. The CDR3 has 16 amino acids. Trimming pared 1 base from V and 3 bases from J, leaving 15 bases between. In germline, CDR1 is SGHRS, CDR2 YFSETQ. Via MiXCR, TCRdb re-called the reads, giving one row per CDR3 protein. The profile shows about 890,000 distinct CDR3 sequences, under 40% of them singletons. The data stem from a study of T cell repertoires in cytomegalovirus infection. Study overall: CMV epitopes in the study were HLA-C-restricted (recently identified) and HLA-B-restricted (well studied). TCR beta signatures that were public indicated CMV infection and matching HLA type. Study-wide findings and caveats: HLA-C-restricted CMV-specific TCR beta clonotypes prevailed in the ex vivo response.

The V gene is TRBV5-1, the J gene TRBJ2-3, with D perhaps assigned TRBD1 or TRBD2 (6 bases each). The specimen was cultured CD8+ T cells from PBMCs, collected from culture after CMV antigen stimulation. The clonotype was recovered from a human donor in good health (CMV status not recorded). Some clones in this sample may be carry-over from other donors' samples. The CDR3 sequence: CASSLSGGIWTDTQYF. The CDR3, as DNA: TGCGCCAGCAGCTTGTCCGGGGGCATATGGACAGATACGCAGTATTTT.